This T cell receptor (beta chain) originates from a study of a mutant IDH1 vaccine in newly diagnosed glioma. Whole-study context: Patients had received radiotherapy, temozolomide, or both previously, most receiving both.

The time point here: week 5, during vaccination. Each vaccine dose was 300 ug of mutant IDH1 20-mer peptide, with topical imiquimod. Looked up from germline, CDR1 is LNHDA and CDR2 is SQIVND (reference sequence). V lost 3 bases to trimming and J lost 8 bases, with 14 bases between them. The length of the CDR3 is 15 residues. A note on this clone: Its specificity is not known.

The table came from immunoSEQ multiplex PCR; TCRdb's copy has only in-frame clones and leaves some out. The profile shows around 56,000 clones, 70% to 85% of them singletons. The material was PBMCs, obtained from a glioma patient whose treatment included an IDH1 peptide vaccine. The sequence was collected from a young woman with glioma. Some clones in this sample may be carry-over from other donors' samples. The J gene is TRBJ1-6, the V gene TRBV19; D possibly corresponds to TRBD1 (5 bases). The CDR3 here is CASSMGGGIYSPLHF. The CDR3, as DNA: TGTGCCAGTAGTATGGGCGGGGGGATTTATTCACCCCTCCACTTT.